Each of the 13 T cell receptor beta chains below was sequenced from the same sample in a study of blood T cell repertoires in COVID-19. Sequenced by immunoSEQ multiplex PCR; TCRdb stores in-frame clones only, minus some. Of about 260,000 clones in the sample, approximately 89% were seen once. Sequenced input: peripheral blood. These receptors were taken from a woman aged 45 to 65 with acute or convalescent COVID-19.

This rearrangement joins TRBV7-9 to TRBJ1-2; D gene ambiguous. Trimming removed 1 base from V and 4 bases from J, with 7 bases in between. The CDR3 is 13 amino acids. Germline assignment: CDR1 SEHNR and CDR2 FQNEAQ (reference sequence). This CDR3 is CASSLDMPYGYTF. CDR3 in DNA: TGTGCCAGCAGCTTAGACATGCCCTATGGCTACACCTTC.

The chain recombines TRBV19 with TRBJ1-5; TRBD1 matches at 9 bases. The CDR3 sequence is 15 residues long. Germline CDR1 and CDR2: LNHDA and SQIVND (reference sequence). The V gene end was trimmed by 5 bases and the J gene end by 6 bases; junction bases not matched to a gene: 8. CDR3 in amino acids: CASSSQGALGQPQHF. In DNA form, the CDR3 reads TGTGCCAGTAGTTCACAGGGGGCTTTGGGTCAGCCCCAGCATTTT.

The rearrangement links TRBV30 to TRBJ2-5; possible D gene TRBD2, 6 bases. The CDR3 consists of 14 residues. Germline values: CDR1 GTSNPN, CDR2 SVGIG (reference sequence). The V end was cut by 2 bases, the J end by 3 bases, with 13 bases between. CDR3 nucleotide sequence: TGTGCCTGGAGTTTTCTGGGGGGAGAAGAGACCCAGTACTTC. This translates into CAWSFLGGEETQYF.

The CDR3 region is CASSLLGPRGQGPGGSYNEQFF. In DNA, the CDR3 is TGTGCCAGCAGTTTATTGGGTCCTCGGGGACAGGGACCCGGCGGCTCCTACAATGAGCAGTTCTTC. The V and J genes are TRBV27 and TRBJ2-1; 9 nucleotides agree with TRBD1. CDR1 and CDR2 (germline): MNHEY, SMNVEV (reference sequence). CDR3 length: 22 residues. The V and J ends lost 1 base and 0 bases, in that order; junction bases with no gene match: 19.

The chain uses TRBV5-1 and TRBJ2-3; D ambiguous. The CDR3 spans 14 residues. Looked up from germline, CDR1 is SGHRS and CDR2 is YFSETQ. Trimming took 0 bases from V and 2 from J, leaving 7 bases between them. CDR3 sequence: CASSLDRYTDTQYF. CDR3 coding DNA: TGCGCCAGCAGCTTGGACCGGTACACAGATACGCAGTATTTT.

The chain combines TRBV4-1 with TRBJ2-1, with a possible D match to TRBD1 (6 bases). Germline V gives CDR1 MGHRA, CDR2 YSYEKL. V was clipped by 4 bases and J by 8 bases, with 15 bases between them. This CDR3 region has 14 residues. CDR3 loop: CASSREKQGDEQFF. The CDR3 coding sequence is TGCGCCAGCAGCCGAGAAAAACAGGGCGATGAGCAGTTCTTC.

In its sample, this clone was seen once. V and J are TRBV27 and TRBJ1-5, with D perhaps TRBD1 (5 bases). Germline V gene lookup returns CDR1 MNHEY and CDR2 SMNVEV (reference sequence). V gave up 6 bases and J gave up 4 bases, with 25 bases separating them. This CDR3 contains 18 residues. CDR3 protein: CASRKTTVYSELNQPQHF. The DNA for the CDR3 is TGTGCCAGCAGGAAGACGACAGTCTACTCGGAACTAAATCAGCCCCAGCATTTT.

The gene calls are TRBV18 and TRBJ1-1; D remains unclear. This CDR3 spans 13 amino acids. Germline V gives CDR1 KGHSH, CDR2 LQKENI. The germline V and J ends were trimmed by 1 base and 4 bases, with 7 bases remaining between them. The CDR3 bases are TGTGCCAGCTCACCACTGGTCGGCACTGAAGCTTTCTTT. It translates to CASSPLVGTEAFF.

The chain uses TRBV2 and TRBJ2-3; the D gene is possibly TRBD2 (5 bases). Trimming stripped 3 bases from V and 4 bases from J, with 11 bases between. This CDR3 has 14 residues. The germline V gene has CDR1 SNHLY and CDR2 FYNNEI. The CDR3 DNA reads TGTGCCAGCAGTGAGGGGAGTAGGGCAGATACGCAGTATTTT. Translating it yields CASSEGSRADTQYF.

The rearrangement uses TRBV19 and TRBJ1-5; D is ambiguous. CDR1 is LNHDA, CDR2 SQIVND, per germline (reference sequence). V was pared by 3 bases and J by 2 bases, with 11 bases between. The CDR3 loop spans 15 amino acids. The CDR3 reads CASSMGVLGNQPQHF. CDR3 DNA sequence: TGTGCCAGTAGTATGGGAGTACTAGGCAATCAGCCCCAGCATTTT.

This sequence joins TRBV7-8 and TRBJ2-5; D is undetermined. The V end lost 6 bases, the J end lost 5 bases, and 13 bases lay between the germline ends. The CDR3 runs to 13 residues. Germline V gives CDR1 SGHVS, CDR2 FQNEAQ. In nucleotides, the CDR3 is TGTGCCAGCAGTGGGCAGAACACTGAGACCCAGTACTTC. It encodes CASSGQNTETQYF.

The chain combines TRBV6-1 with TRBJ1-2; 10 bases match TRBD1. The CDR3 contains 16 residues. J was trimmed by 7 bases and V by 4 bases; bases with no gene match: 12. The germline V gene encodes CDR1 MNHNS and CDR2 SASEGT. CDR3 sequence: CASSAPSTGGLSGYTF. The CDR3 region has the DNA TGTGCCAGCAGTGCTCCCTCGACAGGGGGCCTAAGTGGCTACACCTTC.

The gene calls are TRBV7-2 and TRBJ2-2, with D possibly TRBD2 on 6 matching bases. The CDR3 is 17 amino acids. Deletions cut 3 bases from V and 7 bases from J, with 21 bases between. Germline V gene lookup returns CDR1 SGHTA and CDR2 FQGNSA. The CDR3 nucleotides read TGTGCCAGCAGCTTCCTACCGGACTACTCTAGGGGCGGGGAGCTGTTTTTT. This codes for CASSFLPDYSRGGELFF.